The clone carrying this T cell receptor beta chain was found a few times. Its antigen is not known. The data stem from a study of response to subunit inactivated influenza vaccine. With 0 bases removed from V and 9 bases from J, the gap between germline ends came to 9 bases. CDR3 length: 13 residues. In germline, CDR1 is SGHTA, CDR2 FQGNSA. Broader study findings: Few additional T cells are recruited per seasonal influenza vaccination, authors suggested.

MiXCR was run by TCRdb on the RT-PCR reads, yielding one entry per CDR3 protein. The table lists 250,000 to 350,000 distinct CDR3 sequences, approximately 21% of them singletons. The specimen was PBMCs from blood, collected less than 22 months after vaccination. V gene TRBV7-2 combines with J gene TRBJ2-1; D is unresolved. The clonotype originates from a man between 50 and 75 years old who received an inactivated influenza vaccine. The CDR3 spells CASSLAVLSEQFF. CDR3 DNA sequence: TGTGCCAGCAGCTTAGCCGTACTGAGTGAGCAGTTCTTC.